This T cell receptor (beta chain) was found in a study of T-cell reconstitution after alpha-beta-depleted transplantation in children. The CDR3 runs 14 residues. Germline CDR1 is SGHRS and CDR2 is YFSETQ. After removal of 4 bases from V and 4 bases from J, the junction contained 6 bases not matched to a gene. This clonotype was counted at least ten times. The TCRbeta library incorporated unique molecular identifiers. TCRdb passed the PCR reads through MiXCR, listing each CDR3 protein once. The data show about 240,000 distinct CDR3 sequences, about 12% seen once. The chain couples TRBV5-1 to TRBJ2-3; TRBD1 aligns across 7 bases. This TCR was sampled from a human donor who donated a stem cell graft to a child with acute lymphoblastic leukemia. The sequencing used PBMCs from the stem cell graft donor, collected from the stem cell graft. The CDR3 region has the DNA TGCGCCAGCAGCGAGGGGGCATCGGCAGATACGCAGTATTTT. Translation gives CASSEGASADTQYF.